This T cell receptor (beta chain) originates from a study of T cells in women clearing cervical HPV infection. Turning to the study itself: Cases were women with histologically confirmed HPV16-related CIN3 or worse, including a couple of invasive cancers. Controls gave blood once infection was undetectable; cases at lesion identification.

This CDR3 has 16 residues. The germline V gene encodes CDR1 SGHRS and CDR2 YFSETQ. V gave up 4 bases and J gave up 0 bases, with 11 bases separating them. Sequencing used immunoSEQ multiplex PCR; TCRdb keeps in-frame clones, though not all of them. The sample features some 21,000 clones, with less than 3.5% in its top ten. Its frequency marks this clone as medium-sized. The CDR3 goes on 3 residues after the read ends, and that part is filled in from the germline J gene. The specimen was blood buffy coat. The chain has TRBV5-1 and TRBJ2-6; D is undetermined. The receptor comes from a woman between 18 and 75 years old with a cervical HPV16 infection that either progressed to CIN3+ or cleared (not recorded which). CDR3 sequence: CASSPSHSSGANVLTF. CDR3 DNA (partial): TGCGCCAGCAGCCCGAGTCATAGCTCTGGGGCCAACGTC.